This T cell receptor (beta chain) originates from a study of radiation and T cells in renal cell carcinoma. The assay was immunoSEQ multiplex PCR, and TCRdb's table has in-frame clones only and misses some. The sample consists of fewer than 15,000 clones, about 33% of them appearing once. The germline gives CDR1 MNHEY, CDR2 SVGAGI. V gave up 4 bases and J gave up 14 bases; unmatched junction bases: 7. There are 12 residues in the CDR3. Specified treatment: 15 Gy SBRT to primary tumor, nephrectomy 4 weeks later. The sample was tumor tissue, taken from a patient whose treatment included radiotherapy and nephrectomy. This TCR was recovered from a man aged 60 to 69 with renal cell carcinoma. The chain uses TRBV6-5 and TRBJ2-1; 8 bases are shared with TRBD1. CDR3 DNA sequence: TGTGCCAGCAGTTCTCGGACAGGGATGGAGTTCTTC. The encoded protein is CASSSRTGMEFF.